The sequence of this TCR beta chain was determined in a study of patients and donors after allogeneic stem cell transplantation. Germline-derived CDR1 and CDR2 are SEHNR and FQNEAQ (reference sequence). The CDR3 covers 14 residues. Trimming shortened V by 3 bases and J by 5 bases, and 13 bases separated the two germline ends. TCRdb re-called the RT-PCR reads with MiXCR, one entry per CDR3 protein. The profile shows 920,000 or so distinct CDR3 sequences, approximately 18% of them singletons. The chain is built from TRBV7-9 and TRBJ2-5; tentatively, D is TRBD1 or TRBD2 (6 bases each). The sample consisted of blood, either unsorted or a sorted T cell fraction (not recorded which). This TCR was sampled from a human donor who was either an allogeneic HSCT recipient or a stem cell or donor lymphocyte infusion donor (not recorded which). It is not recorded whose cells these are; they may come from a transplant donor. The CDR3 DNA is TGTGCCAGCAGCTTTAGTCGGAGGGGGGAGACCCAGTACTTC. It specifies CASSFSRRGETQYF.